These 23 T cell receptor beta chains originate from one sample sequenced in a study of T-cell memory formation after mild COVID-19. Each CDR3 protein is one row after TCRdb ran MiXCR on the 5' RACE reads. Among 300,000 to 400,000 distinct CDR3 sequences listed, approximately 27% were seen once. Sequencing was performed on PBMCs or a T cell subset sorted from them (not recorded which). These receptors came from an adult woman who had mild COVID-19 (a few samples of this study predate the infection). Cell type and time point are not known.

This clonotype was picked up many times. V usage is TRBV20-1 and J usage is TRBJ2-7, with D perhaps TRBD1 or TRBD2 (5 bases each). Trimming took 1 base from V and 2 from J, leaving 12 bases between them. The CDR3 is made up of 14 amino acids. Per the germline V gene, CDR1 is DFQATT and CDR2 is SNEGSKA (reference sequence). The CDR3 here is CSARGVRDAYEQYF. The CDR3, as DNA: TGCAGTGCTAGAGGGGTCCGGGACGCCTACGAGCAGTACTTC.

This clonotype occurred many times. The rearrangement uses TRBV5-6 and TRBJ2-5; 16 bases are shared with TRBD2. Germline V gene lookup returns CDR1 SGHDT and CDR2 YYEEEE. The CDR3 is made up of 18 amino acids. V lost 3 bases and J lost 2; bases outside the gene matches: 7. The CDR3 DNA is TGTGCCAGCAGCTGGGTTCGGGGACTAGCGGGGGGGCAAGAGACCCAGTACTTC. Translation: CASSWVRGLAGGQETQYF.

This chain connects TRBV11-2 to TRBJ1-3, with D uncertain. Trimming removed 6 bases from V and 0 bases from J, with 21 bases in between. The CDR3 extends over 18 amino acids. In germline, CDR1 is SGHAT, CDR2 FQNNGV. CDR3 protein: CASRKPDWQLGSGNTIYF. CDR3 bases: TGTGCCAGCAGAAAACCCGACTGGCAGCTTGGCTCTGGAAACACCATATATTTT.

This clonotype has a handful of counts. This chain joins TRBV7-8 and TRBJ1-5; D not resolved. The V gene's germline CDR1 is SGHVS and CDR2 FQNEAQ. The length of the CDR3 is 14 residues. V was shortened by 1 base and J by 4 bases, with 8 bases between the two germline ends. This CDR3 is CASSLDVGNQPQHF. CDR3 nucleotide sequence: TGTGCCAGCAGCTTAGATGTGGGGAATCAGCCCCAGCATTTT.

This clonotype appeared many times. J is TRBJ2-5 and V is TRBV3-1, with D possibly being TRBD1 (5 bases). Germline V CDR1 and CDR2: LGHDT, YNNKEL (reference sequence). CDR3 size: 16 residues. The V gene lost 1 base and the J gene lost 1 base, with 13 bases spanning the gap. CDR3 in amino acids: CASSQGSRGGQETQYF. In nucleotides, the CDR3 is TGTGCCAGCAGCCAAGGAAGTAGGGGCGGCCAAGAGACCCAGTACTTC.

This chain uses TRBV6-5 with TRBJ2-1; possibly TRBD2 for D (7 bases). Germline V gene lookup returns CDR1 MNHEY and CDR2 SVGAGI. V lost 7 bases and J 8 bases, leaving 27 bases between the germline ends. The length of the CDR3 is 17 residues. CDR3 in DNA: TGTGCCAGCAAGGAGGGGGGGACTCCCCACGTATTGGATGAGCAGTTCTTC. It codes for CASKEGGTPHVLDEQFF.

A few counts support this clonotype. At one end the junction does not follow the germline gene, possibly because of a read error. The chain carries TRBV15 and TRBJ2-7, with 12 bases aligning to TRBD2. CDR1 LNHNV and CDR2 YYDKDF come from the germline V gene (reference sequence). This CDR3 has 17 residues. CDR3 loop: CATRRAGETSGRIEQYF. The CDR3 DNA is TGTGCCACCAGGAGAGCTGGGGAGACTAGCGGGAGAATCGAGCAGTACTTC.

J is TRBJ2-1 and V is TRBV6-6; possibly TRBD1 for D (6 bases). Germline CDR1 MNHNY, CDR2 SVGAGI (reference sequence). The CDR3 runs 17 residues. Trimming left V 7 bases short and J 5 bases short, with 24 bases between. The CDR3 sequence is CASTSGEWVGENNEQFF. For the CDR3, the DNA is TGTGCCAGCACGTCAGGGGAGTGGGTCGGGGAGAACAATGAGCAGTTCTTC.

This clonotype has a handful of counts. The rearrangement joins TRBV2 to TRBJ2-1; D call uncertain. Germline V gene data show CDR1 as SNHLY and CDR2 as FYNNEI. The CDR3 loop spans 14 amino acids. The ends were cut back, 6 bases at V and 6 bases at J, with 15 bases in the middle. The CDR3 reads CASSLDMDGNEQFF. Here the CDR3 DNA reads TGTGCCAGCAGCCTAGACATGGATGGCAATGAGCAGTTCTTC.

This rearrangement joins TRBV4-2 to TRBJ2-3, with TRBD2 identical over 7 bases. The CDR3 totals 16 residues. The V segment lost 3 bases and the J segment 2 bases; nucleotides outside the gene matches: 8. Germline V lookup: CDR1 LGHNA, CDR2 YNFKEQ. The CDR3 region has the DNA TGTGCCAGCAGCCATAATCAGCGGGACTTCACAGATACGCAGTATTTT. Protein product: CASSHNQRDFTDTQYF.

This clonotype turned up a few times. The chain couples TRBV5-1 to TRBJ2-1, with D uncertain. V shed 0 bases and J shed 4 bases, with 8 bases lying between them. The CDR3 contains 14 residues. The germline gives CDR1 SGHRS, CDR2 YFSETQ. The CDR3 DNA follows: TGCGCCAGCAGCTTGGATGGAGATTACAATGAGCAGTTCTTC. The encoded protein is CASSLDGDYNEQFF.

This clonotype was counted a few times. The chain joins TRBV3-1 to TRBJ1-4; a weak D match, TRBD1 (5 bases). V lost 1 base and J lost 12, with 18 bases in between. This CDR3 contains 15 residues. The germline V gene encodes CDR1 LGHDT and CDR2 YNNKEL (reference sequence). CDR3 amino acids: CASSQAAGRFGELFF. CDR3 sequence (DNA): TGTGCCAGCAGCCAAGCGGCAGGGCGTTTCGGAGAACTGTTTTTT. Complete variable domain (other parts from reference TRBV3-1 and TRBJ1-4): DTAVSQTPKYLVTQMGNDKSIKCEQNLGHDTMYWYKQDSKKFLKIMFSYNNKELIINETVPNRFSPKSPDKAHLNLHINSLELGDSAVYFCASSQAAGRFGELFFGSGTQLSVL.

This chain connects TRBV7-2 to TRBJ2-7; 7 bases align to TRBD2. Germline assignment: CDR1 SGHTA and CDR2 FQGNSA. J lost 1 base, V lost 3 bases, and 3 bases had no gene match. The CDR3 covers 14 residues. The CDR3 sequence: CASSLQRGSYEQYF. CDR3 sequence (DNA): TGTGCCAGCAGCTTGCAGCGGGGATCCTACGAGCAGTACTTC.

Here the CDR3 reads CATSPVTHPSGNTIYF. For the CDR3, the DNA is TGTGCCACCAGCCCCGTAACCCACCCCTCTGGAAACACCATATATTTT. The chain uses TRBV15 and TRBJ1-3; D not resolved. Per the germline V gene, CDR1 is LNHNV and CDR2 is YYDKDF (reference sequence). The CDR3 has 16 residues. V was cut by 5 bases and J by 0 bases, with 14 bases left in between.

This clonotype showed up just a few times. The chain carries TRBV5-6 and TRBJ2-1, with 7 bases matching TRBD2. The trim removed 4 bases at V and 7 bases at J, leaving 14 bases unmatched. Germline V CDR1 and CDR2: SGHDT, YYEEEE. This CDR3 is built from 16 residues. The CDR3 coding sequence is TGTGCCAGCAGCCCCTGGGGGGAGGGGCCCGAAAATGAGCAGTTCTTC. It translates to CASSPWGEGPENEQFF. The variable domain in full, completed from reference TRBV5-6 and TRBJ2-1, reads DAGVTQSPTHLIKTRGQQVTLRCSPKSGHDTVSWYQQALGQGPQFIFQYYEEEERQRGNFPDRFSGHQFPNYSSELNVNALLLGDSALYLCASSPWGEGPENEQFFGPGTRLTVL.

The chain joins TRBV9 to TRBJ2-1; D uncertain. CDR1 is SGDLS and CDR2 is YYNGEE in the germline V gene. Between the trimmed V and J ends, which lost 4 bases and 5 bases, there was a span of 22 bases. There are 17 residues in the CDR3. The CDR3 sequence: CASSPLRDIRPNNEQFF. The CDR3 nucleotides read TGTGCCAGCAGCCCGCTGCGCGACATCCGCCCCAACAATGAGCAGTTCTTC.

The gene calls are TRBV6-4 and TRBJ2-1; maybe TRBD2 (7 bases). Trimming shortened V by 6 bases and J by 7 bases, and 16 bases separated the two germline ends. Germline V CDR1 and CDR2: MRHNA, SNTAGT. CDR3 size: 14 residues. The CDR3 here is CASSEGGGANEQFF. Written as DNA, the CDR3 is TGTGCCAGCAGCGAAGGAGGGGGGGCTAATGAGCAGTTCTTC.

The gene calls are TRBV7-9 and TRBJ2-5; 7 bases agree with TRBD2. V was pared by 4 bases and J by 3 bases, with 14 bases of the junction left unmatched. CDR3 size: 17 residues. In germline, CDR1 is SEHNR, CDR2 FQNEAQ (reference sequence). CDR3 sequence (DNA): TGTGCCAGCAGCTCCCCCGGATTAGCCGGGGGGAAAGAGACCCAGTACTTC. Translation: CASSSPGLAGGKETQYF.

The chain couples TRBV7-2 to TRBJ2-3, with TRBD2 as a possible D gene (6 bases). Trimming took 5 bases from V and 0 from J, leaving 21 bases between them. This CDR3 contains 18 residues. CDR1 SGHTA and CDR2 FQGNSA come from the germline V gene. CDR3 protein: CASSPCPVAGTSTDTQYF. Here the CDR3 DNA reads TGTGCCAGCAGCCCCTGTCCCGTGGCGGGGACTAGCACAGATACGCAGTATTTT.

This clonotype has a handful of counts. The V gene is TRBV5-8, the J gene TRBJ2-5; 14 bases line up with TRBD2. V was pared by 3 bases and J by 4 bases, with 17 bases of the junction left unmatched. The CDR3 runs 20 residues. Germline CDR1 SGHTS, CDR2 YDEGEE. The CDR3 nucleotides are TGTGCCAGCAGCTGGGGGACTAGCGGGAGAGGACTAGGCGAGGGAGAGACCCAGTACTTC. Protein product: CASSWGTSGRGLGEGETQYF.

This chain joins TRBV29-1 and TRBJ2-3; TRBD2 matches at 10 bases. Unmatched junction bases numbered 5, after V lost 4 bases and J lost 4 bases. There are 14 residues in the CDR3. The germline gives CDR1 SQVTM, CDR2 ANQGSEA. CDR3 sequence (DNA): TGCAGCGTTGGGTCTAGCGGGGGAGCAGATACGCAGTATTTT. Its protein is CSVGSSGGADTQYF.

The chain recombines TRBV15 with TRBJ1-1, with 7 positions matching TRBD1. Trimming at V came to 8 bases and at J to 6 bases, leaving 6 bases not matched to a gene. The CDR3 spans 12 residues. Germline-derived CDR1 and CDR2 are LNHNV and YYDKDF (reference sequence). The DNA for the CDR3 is TGTGCCACCGGGACAGCCGATGCTGAAGCTTTCTTT. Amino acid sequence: CATGTADAEAFF.

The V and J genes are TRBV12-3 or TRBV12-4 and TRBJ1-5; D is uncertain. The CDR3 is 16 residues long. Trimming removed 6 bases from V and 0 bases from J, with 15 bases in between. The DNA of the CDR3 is TGTGCCAGCAGCTGGACGGTTACCTCTAGCAATCAGCCCCAGCATTTT. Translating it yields CASSWTVTSSNQPQHF.